The next 16 T cell receptor beta chains were all read from a single sample in a study of beta chain features in type 1 diabetes. General observations from the study: Shorter TCRB CDR3s, moderately but significantly so, marked every one of the four CD4+ subsets in Type 1 diabetes patients.

The entirety of the isolated RNA underwent reverse transcription, so expressed TCRB transcripts were sequenced. The assay was immunoSEQ multiplex PCR, and TCRdb's table has in-frame clones only and misses some. The sample has about 190,000 clones; approximately 8% are singletons. These receptors' targets are unknown. Input material: central memory CD4+ T cells from blood. These receptors were collected from a man between 18 and 29 years old with type 1 diabetes.

Many counts were recorded for this clone. V and J are TRBV27 and TRBJ1-1; D is uncertain. The V end lost 5 bases, the J end lost 10 bases, and 17 bases lay between the germline ends. The CDR3 runs 13 residues. Per germline, CDR1 MNHEY and CDR2 SMNVEV (reference sequence). CDR3 DNA sequence: TGTGCCAGCAGTCCCGGCAGGAAAGGTAGAGCTTTCTTT. Amino acid sequence: CASSPGRKGRAFF.

V gene TRBV5-1 combines with J gene TRBJ1-1; 12 bases are a match to TRBD1. The V and J ends lost 3 bases and 1 base, in that order; junction bases with no gene match: 10. Germline lookup yields CDR1 SGHRS and CDR2 YFSETQ. CDR3 length equals 18 residues. CDR3 nucleotides: TGCGCCAGCAGCTCCGACCCGGGGACAGGGGGCTGGAACACTGAAGCTTTCTTT. As protein: CASSSDPGTGGWNTEAFF.

This clone appeared many times. The chain joins TRBV23-1 to TRBJ1-2, with D hard to call. TRBV23-1 is recorded as an ORF, its role being uncertain. The CDR3 covers 13 residues. Trimming left V 8 bases short and J 5 bases short, with 15 bases between. The CDR3 spells CASGGLYPYGYTF. In DNA, the CDR3 is TGCGCCAGCGGAGGACTTTACCCATATGGCTACACCTTC.

This rearrangement joins TRBV7-9 to TRBJ1-4, with D hard to call. Trimming left V 2 bases short and J 3 bases short, with 7 bases between. This CDR3 is built from 14 residues. Germline V gene data show CDR1 as SEHNR and CDR2 as FQNEAQ (reference sequence). CDR3 residues: CASSLYESNEKLFF. The CDR3 DNA is TGTGCCAGCAGCTTATATGAGTCTAATGAAAAACTGTTTTTT.

This chain connects TRBV15 to TRBJ2-1; TRBD2 matches 10 bases. With V trimmed by 3 bases and J by 9 bases, 11 bases remained unmatched. The CDR3 is 16 amino acids. The V gene's germline CDR1 is LNHNV and CDR2 YYDKDF (reference sequence). This CDR3 is CATSSRLAGGGGEQFF. The CDR3 DNA sequence: TGTGCCACCAGCAGCCGATTAGCGGGGGGTGGGGGTGAGCAGTTCTTC.

The chain has TRBV6-5 and TRBJ1-1, with D perhaps matching TRBD1 (5 bases). Germline-derived CDR1 and CDR2 are MNHEY and SVGAGI. V lost 7 bases, J lost 5 bases, and 14 bases lay in between. The CDR3 has 13 residues. The CDR3 coding sequence is TGTGCCAGCACCTCTCCGGAGGGGACTGAAGCTTTCTTT. The encoded protein is CASTSPEGTEAFF.

The CDR3 DNA is TGCAGCGTTCTCACTAGCGGGAGGCGAGATACGCAGTATTTT. It codes for CSVLTSGRRDTQYF. The chain uses TRBV29-1 and TRBJ2-3, with TRBD2 matching over 12 bases. V shed 5 bases, J shed 5 bases, and the junction held 5 bases outside the gene matches. The germline CDR1 and CDR2 sequences are SQVTM and ANQGSEA. The length of the CDR3 is 14 residues.

This clone was detected a few times. The chain employs TRBV4-3 and TRBJ2-3, with a tentative D call TRBD2 (7 bases). Germline CDR1 LGHNA, CDR2 YSLEER. This CDR3 is 17 amino acids long. The germline V and J ends were trimmed by 4 bases and 5 bases, with 22 bases remaining between them. This CDR3 is CASSRGASGKSGDTQYF. The CDR3 coding sequence is TGCGCCAGCAGCCGGGGGGCTAGCGGAAAATCTGGAGATACGCAGTATTTT.

This clone was seen a handful of times. V usage is TRBV5-8 and J usage is TRBJ2-7; 8 positions match TRBD2. The CDR3 consists of 15 residues. Germline V gene lookup returns CDR1 SGHTS and CDR2 YDEGEE. Losses at the gene ends were 3 bases for V and 6 bases for J; bases not matched to a gene: 11. This CDR3 reads CASSSLAGSIPEQYF. CDR3 nucleotides: TGTGCCAGCAGCTCCTTAGCGGGATCGATCCCCGAGCAGTACTTC.

This clone was found a few times. At the DNA level, this CDR3 is encoded by other sequences in the same sample as well. The rearrangement joins TRBV14 to TRBJ2-7; 9 bases match TRBD1. The trim removed 4 bases at V and 0 bases at J, leaving 4 bases unmatched. The CDR3 covers 15 residues. Germline V lookup: CDR1 SGHDN, CDR2 FVKESK. CDR3 sequence (DNA): TGTGCCAGCAGCCGGGACAGGGTGAGCTCCTACGAGCAGTACTTC. It specifies CASSRDRVSSYEQYF.

This clone showed up many times. The identical CDR3 is also encoded by other nucleotide sequences in the sample. The CDR3 is CASSLAFGLGETQYF. CDR3 nucleotide sequence: TGTGCCAGCAGCTTAGCGTTTGGGTTGGGCGAGACCCAGTACTTC. V gene TRBV7-9 combines with J gene TRBJ2-5; D remains ambiguous. The germline CDR1 and CDR2 sequences are SEHNR and FQNEAQ (reference sequence). The CDR3 covers 15 residues. V lost 0 bases and J lost 5, with 13 bases in between.

The V and J genes are TRBV5-1 and TRBJ2-3; no clear D. Germline V lookup: CDR1 SGHRS, CDR2 YFSETQ. Trimming took 1 base from V and 6 from J, leaving 6 bases between them. This CDR3 region has 12 residues. Written as DNA, the CDR3 is TGCGCCAGCAGCTTGCTTCGGGATACGCAGTATTTT. Residues: CASSLLRDTQYF.

The chain joins TRBV7-2 to TRBJ1-2; 8 positions match TRBD1. The ends lost 6 bases at V and 7 bases at J; junction bases unmatched: 7. Germline V CDR1 and CDR2: SGHTA, FQGNSA. The CDR3 is 13 residues long. Here the CDR3 DNA reads TGTGCCAGCAGGGGGCAGGGGGCTAGTGGCTACACCTTC. Translation gives CASRGQGASGYTF.

This clone has at least ten counts. The V and J genes are TRBV7-2 and TRBJ2-1; 11 nucleotides match TRBD2. The V gene end was trimmed by 5 bases and the J gene end by 5 bases; junction bases not matched to a gene: 11. This CDR3 has 17 residues. Germline loops: CDR1 SGHTA, CDR2 FQGNSA. In DNA form, the CDR3 reads TGTGCCAGCAGCCCAAACGGGGGGACTAGCGGTAACAATGAGCAGTTCTTC. It is translated as CASSPNGGTSGNNEQFF.

The chain couples TRBV29-1 to TRBJ2-7; D is undetermined. The V gene's germline CDR1 is SQVTM and CDR2 ANQGSEA. This CDR3 is built from 14 residues. Trimming pared 5 bases from V and 0 bases from J, leaving 14 bases between. The CDR3 reads CSVSPGFPSYEQYF. In DNA form, the CDR3 reads TGCAGCGTTAGTCCCGGGTTCCCCTCCTACGAGCAGTACTTC.

The chain couples TRBV4-2 to TRBJ1-1, with 7 bases aligning to TRBD1. CDR3 length equals 14 residues. The J segment lost 4 bases and the V segment lost 1 base, leaving 3 bases of the junction unmatched. Germline values: CDR1 LGHNA, CDR2 YNFKEQ. CDR3 region: CASSQAQGGTEAFF. The CDR3 coding sequence is TGTGCCAGCAGCCAAGCCCAGGGGGGCACTGAAGCTTTCTTT.